These 8 T cell receptor beta chains were sequenced from one sample in a study of CD8+CD57+ T cells in acquired aplastic anemia. Only patients with CD8+CD57+ cell expansion on flow cytometry were chosen for sequencing. Genomic DNA served as template for TCR beta VDJ and CDR3 profiling. TCRdb ran MiXCR on the reads and lists one entry per CDR3 protein. The sample holds some 170,000 distinct CDR3 sequences; around half are singletons and the top ten take 0.85% to 1.2%. The sequenced sample was sorted CD4+, CD8+, or CD8+CD57+ T cells (not recorded which) from PBMCs. The receptors originated from a human donor with aplastic anemia.

This clonotype occurred many times. V and J are TRBV4-2 and TRBJ2-7; D perhaps matches TRBD2 (6 bases). Germline CDR1 and CDR2: LGHNA and YNFKEQ. The CDR3 consists of 15 residues. V shed 0 bases and J shed 3 bases, with 12 bases lying between them. This chain's CDR3 is CASSQESLGGYEQYF. As DNA, the CDR3 is TGTGCCAGCAGCCAAGAGAGCTTGGGGGGCTACGAGCAGTACTTC.

The rearrangement joins TRBV7-9 to TRBJ1-2; D unresolved. V was shortened by 5 bases and J by 7 bases, with 8 bases between the two germline ends. The CDR3 is made up of 11 amino acids. Germline V CDR1 and CDR2: SEHNR, FQNEAQ (reference sequence). The CDR3 here is CASSLQAGYTF. Written as DNA, the CDR3 is TGTGCCAGCAGCCTCCAGGCTGGCTACACCTTC.

This clonotype was recorded a few times. The V call is TRBV20-1, the J call TRBJ1-1, with TRBD1 as a possible D gene (5 bases). The germline gives CDR1 DFQATT, CDR2 SNEGSKA (reference sequence). V dropped 4 bases and J dropped 3 bases, with 12 bases sitting between them. The CDR3 spans 13 residues. CDR3 loop: CSAKEGSHTEAFF. The CDR3 nucleotides are TGCAGTGCTAAAGAGGGGTCGCACACTGAAGCTTTCTTT.

This clonotype was observed a few times. A much larger clone lies a single base off, so this may be a read error. The genes are TRBV11-3 and TRBJ2-7; D is uncertain. There are 14 residues in the CDR3. CDR1 and CDR2 (germline): SGHNT, YENEEA. The ends were cut back, 3 bases at V and 0 bases at J, with 9 bases in the middle. In nucleotides, the CDR3 is TGTGCCAGCAGCTTGGTACGGAGCTCCTACGAGCAGTACTTC. Its protein is CASSLVRSSYEQYF.

The V gene is TRBV10-3, the J gene TRBJ1-1; D is perhaps TRBD1 (5 bases). Trimming shortened V by 7 bases and J by 5 bases, and 14 bases separated the two germline ends. This CDR3 contains 13 residues. CDR1 is ENHRY and CDR2 is SYGVKD in the germline V gene. DNA of the CDR3: TGTGCCATCAAAGAGCTTGACAGAACTGAAGCTTTCTTT. As protein: CAIKELDRTEAFF.

This clonotype was counted at least ten times. The CDR3 loop is CASSLGGNPGANVLTF. Written as DNA, the CDR3 is TGTGCCAGCAGCTTAGGGGGGAACCCTGGGGCCAACGTCCTGACTTTC. The rearrangement links TRBV7-6 to TRBJ2-6; D tentatively fits TRBD1 or TRBD2 (5 bases each). The germline V gene has CDR1 SGHVS and CDR2 FNYEAQ. V lost 1 base and J 2 bases, leaving 9 bases between the germline ends. This CDR3 has 16 residues.

This rearrangement joins TRBV15 to TRBJ2-1, with 7 bases fitting TRBD1. Trimming took 1 base from V and 5 from J; bases not matched to a gene: 2. This CDR3 comprises 14 residues. The V gene's germline CDR1 is LNHNV and CDR2 YYDKDF (reference sequence). This CDR3 is CATSRVDRDNEQFF. DNA for the CDR3: TGTGCCACCAGCAGAGTTGACAGGGACAATGAGCAGTTCTTC.

This clonotype has a count of ten or more. This sequence joins TRBV9 and TRBJ2-7; weak D call: TRBD1 (6 bases). This CDR3 spans 13 amino acids. V gave up 1 base and J gave up 4 bases, with 9 bases separating them. CDR1 is SGDLS and CDR2 is YYNGEE in the germline V gene. This CDR3 reads CASSVKTGYEQYF. The CDR3 bases are TGTGCCAGCAGCGTAAAAACAGGGTACGAGCAGTACTTC. The full variable domain, rest sourced from reference TRBV9 and TRBJ2-7, is DSGVTQTPKHLITATGQRVTLRCSPRSGDLSVYWYQQSLDQGLQFLIQYYNGEERAKGNILERFSAQQFPDLHSELNLSSLELGDSALYFCASSVKTGYEQYFGPGTRLTVT.